Listed below are T cell receptor beta chains from one sample, sequenced in a study of response to subunit inactivated influenza vaccine. Each CDR3 protein is one row after TCRdb ran MiXCR on the RT-PCR reads. The profile shows around 790,000 distinct CDR3 sequences, approximately 22% of them singletons. Sequences were derived from PBMCs from blood, sampled 4 to 6 days after vaccination. The receptors stem from a man aged 45-65 years who received an inactivated influenza vaccine. The CDR3 runs from the conserved cysteine through the conserved F or W. Fields, in order: D gene, V gene, J gene, clone size, CDR3 length, CDR3 DNA, CDR3 protein. D genes are given only for firm matches. For some rows the clone size is stated as once, few or many, or as a class when expanded; others skip it.

TRBD1	TRBV11-2	TRBJ2-6	.	19	TGTGCCAGCAGCCCCTGGCGGGACAGGGGGCTTTCTGGGGCCAACGTCCTGACTTTC	CASSPWRDRGLSGANVLTF
TRBD2	TRBV7-9	TRBJ2-5	.	15	TGTGCCAGCAGCCCTAGCGGGGCGGTCCAAGAGACCCAGTACTTC	CASSPSGAVQETQYF
TRBD2	TRBV20-1	TRBJ2-3	.	14	TGCAGTGCTAGAGATCTGCGGGAGGACGATACGCAGTATTTT	CSARDLREDDTQYF
TRBD1	TRBV5-5	TRBJ2-2	.	14	TGTGCCAGCAGCTTACCAGGGGGAACCGGGGAGCTGTTTTTT	CASSLPGGTGELFF
TRBD1	TRBV20-1	TRBJ2-7	once	17	TGCAGTGCTAGAGAGAGTCTGACAGGGGCTCCCTCCTGCGAGCAGTACTTC	CSARESLTGAPSCEQYF
.	TRBV29-1	TRBJ2-1	.	11	TGCAGCGTTTCCACGGGACGGAAGCAGTTCTTC	CSVSTGRKQFF
TRBD1	TRBV20-1	TRBJ1-3	few	12	TGCAGTGCTAGGGGACAGGGAAACACCATATATTTT	CSARGQGNTIYF
.	TRBV20-1	TRBJ1-5	few	15	TGCAGTGCTAGAGCAGAGCCCGGCGGCAATCAGCCCCAGCATTTT	CSARAEPGGNQPQHF
.	TRBV28	TRBJ2-4	.	13	TGTGCCAGCAGCCAGGGTTTTAGGAACATTCAGTACTTC	CASSQGFRNIQYF
TRBD1	TRBV7-6	TRBJ2-5	.	16	TGTGCCAGCAGCCCTCGACTACAGGGGAGTATTGAGACCCAGTACTTC	CASSPRLQGSIETQYF
TRBD2	TRBV4-1	TRBJ2-3	few	17	TGCGCCAGCAGCCAGCACATAGCGGGGGGGACCACAGATACGCAGTATTTT	CASSQHIAGGTTDTQYF
.	TRBV12-3/TRBV12-4	TRBJ2-5	.	15	TGTGCCAGCAGCGTAAGGGGAAGTCGCCAAGAGACCCAGTACTTC	CASSVRGSRQETQYF
.	TRBV30	TRBJ2-3	.	14	TGTGCCTGGAGCCGGGCCCTAAACACAGATACGCAGTATTTT	CAWSRALNTDTQYF
.	TRBV6-5	TRBJ1-6	few	12	TGTGCCAGCAGTTACGGAGTATCACCCCTCCACTTT	CASSYGVSPLHF
TRBD1	TRBV5-6	TRBJ2-7	.	15	TGTGCCAGCAGCCAGGGACAGGAAAGCTCCTACGAGCAGTACTTC	CASSQGQESSYEQYF
.	TRBV28	TRBJ2-7	.	15	TGTGCCAGCAGTTCAGGGGGGCTAACAGGCGACGAGCAGTACTTC	CASSSGGLTGDEQYF
TRBD2	TRBV20-1	TRBJ2-3	.	15	TGCAGTGCTCAAAACCCCGGACTAGCCACAGATACGCAGTATTTT	CSAQNPGLATDTQYF
.	TRBV7-9	TRBJ2-1	few	15	TGTGCCAGCAGCTCTAGGGAGAGGGGGAACAATGAGCAGTTCTTC	CASSSRERGNNEQFF
.	TRBV7-9	TRBJ2-3	.	15	TGTGCCAGCAGCCCCGGGATAGCGGCCACAGATACGCAGTATTTT	CASSPGIAATDTQYF
TRBD2	TRBV7-2	TRBJ2-1	.	16	TGTGCCAGCAGCCCGTCCGGGACTAGCGGGCTAAATGAGCAGTTCTTC	CASSPSGTSGLNEQFF
TRBD2	TRBV24-1	TRBJ2-5	.	18	TGTGCCACCAGTGACCACGGAGGATCACTAGCGGGAGGAGAGACCCAGTACTTC	CATSDHGGSLAGGETQYF
TRBD1	TRBV4-2	TRBJ2-6	.	16	TGTGCCAGCAGCCGCGGGACAGGGGTTCGGGCCAACGTCCTGACTTTC	CASSRGTGVRANVLTF
TRBD2	TRBV20-1	TRBJ2-1	few	15	TGCAGTGCTAGAATTGGGGCTAGCGGGGGGAATGAGCAGTTCTTC	CSARIGASGGNEQFF
TRBD1	TRBV12-3/TRBV12-4	TRBJ2-1	few	17	TGTGCCAGCAGTCCTACACCGGGACAGGGGGCGTTGAATGAGCAGTTCTTC	CASSPTPGQGALNEQFF
.	TRBV9	TRBJ2-2	many	11	TGTGCCAGCAGCGTCGGCGGGGAGCTGTTTTTT	CASSVGGELFF
.	TRBV12-3/TRBV12-4	TRBJ1-6	many	14	TGTGCCAGCAGTTTTCTCTCTTATAATTCACCCCTCCACTTT	CASSFLSYNSPLHF
TRBD2	TRBV7-2	TRBJ2-1	few	16	TGTGCCAGCAGCTCCGTGGGAGCGGGAGTAAACAATGAGCAGTTCTTC	CASSSVGAGVNNEQFF
TRBD1	TRBV6-5	TRBJ2-7	few	13	TGTGCCAGCAGTTACTCGGGGACAGGCGAGCAGTACTTC	CASSYSGTGEQYF
.	TRBV7-9	TRBJ1-1	.	14	TGTGCCAGCAGCTCCTACGTGTGGAACACTGAAGCTTTCTTT	CASSSYVWNTEAFF
.	TRBV15	TRBJ2-1	few	14	TGTGCCACCAGCAGAGATTGGGGGGAATCTGAGCAGTTCTTC	CATSRDWGESEQFF
TRBD1	TRBV10-3	TRBJ2-3	.	15	TGTGCCATCAGTGAGTCGACAGGGGGAAGAGATACGCAGTATTTT	CAISESTGGRDTQYF
TRBD1	TRBV7-7	TRBJ2-2	.	16	TGTGCCAGCAGCTTAGGAAGGACAGGGGCCACCGGGGAGCTGTTTTTT	CASSLGRTGATGELFF
TRBD2	TRBV6-2/TRBV6-3	TRBJ2-7	.	18	TGTGCCAGCAGTTACAGGGGGGGACTAGCGGGTCCCTCCTACGAGCAGTACTTC	CASSYRGGLAGPSYEQYF
TRBD1	TRBV24-1	TRBJ2-2	few	16	TGTGCCACCAGTGAAATACCGGGACAGGGGACCGGGGAGCTGTTTTTT	CATSEIPGQGTGELFF
.	TRBV5-1	TRBJ1-2	few	13	TGCGCCAGCAGCTTGGAGGAGAGCTATGGCTACACCTTC	CASSLEESYGYTF
.	TRBV29-1	TRBJ1-1	.	12	TGCAGCACAAAGACAGGCCTAGCTGAAGCTTTCTTT	CSTKTGLAEAFF
.	TRBV18	TRBJ2-7	few	12	TGTGCCAGCTCACCGGGCCAGGACGAGCAGTACTTC	CASSPGQDEQYF
TRBD2	TRBV20-1	TRBJ2-7	once	15	TGCAGTGCTATCGGACTAGCAGTGACATCCTACGAGCAGTACTTC	CSAIGLAVTSYEQYF
TRBD1	TRBV12-3/TRBV12-4	TRBJ2-3	.	15	TGTGCCAGCAGACGACAGGGTATGACGACGGATACGCAGTATTTT	CASRRQGMTTDTQYF
TRBD1	TRBV10-3	TRBJ2-7	.	13	TGTGCCATCAGTGAAACGGACAGGGTCCAGCAGTACTTC	CAISETDRVQQYF
.	TRBV28	TRBJ2-3	many	11	TGTGCCAGCAGGTCACCCGATACGCAGTATTTT	CASRSPDTQYF
.	TRBV19	TRBJ2-2	.	15	TGTGCCAGTAGCAATAGAGGCGGGGCAACCGGGGAGCTGTTTTTT	CASSNRGGATGELFF
.	TRBV27	TRBJ2-1	.	19	TGTGCCAGCAGTTTATCGGGGCAGGGGACGGGATTCACCTACAATGAGCAGTTCTTC	CASSLSGQGTGFTYNEQFF
TRBD1	TRBV7-9	TRBJ2-7	.	14	TGTGCCAGCAGCTTATCACAGGGGCGACACGAGCAGTACTTC	CASSLSQGRHEQYF
.	TRBV20-1	TRBJ2-7	few	13	TGCAGCCTTAGTCTAGCTACATACTACGAGCAGTACTTC	CSLSLATYYEQYF
.	TRBV5-1	TRBJ1-2	.	15	TGCGCCAGCAGCTTGGGGACAGATTTTTCCTATGGCTACACCTTC	CASSLGTDFSYGYTF
TRBD2	TRBV27	TRBJ2-3	.	19	TGTGCCAGCAGTAGACTAGCGGGGGGTGAGTCTCCTAGCACAGATACGCAGTATTTT	CASSRLAGGESPSTDTQYF
.	TRBV6-2/TRBV6-3	TRBJ2-5	.	14	TGTGCCAGCAGTTACCCCGGGACCCAAGAGACCCAGTACTTC	CASSYPGTQETQYF
.	TRBV24-1	TRBJ2-5	.	13	TGTGCCACCAGTCTCCAAGCTGAAGAGACCCAGTACTTC	CATSLQAEETQYF
.	TRBV7-2	TRBJ2-3	few	16	TGTGCCAGCAGCTTCGGGGGCGGGCCTAGCACAGATACGCAGTATTTT	CASSFGGGPSTDTQYF
.	TRBV20-1	TRBJ2-1	.	17	TGCAGTGCTAGAGATTTACCTTCCAGGCGCTCCTACAATGAGCAGTTCTTC	CSARDLPSRRSYNEQFF
.	TRBV5-1	TRBJ2-2	.	15	TGCGCCAGCAGCCCCCGGACAGATCACACCGGGGAGCTGTTTTTT	CASSPRTDHTGELFF
.	TRBV20-1	TRBJ2-6	few	16	TGCAGTGCCCCGTCCTGGGCAGGGCCTGGGGCCAACGTCCTGACTTTC	CSAPSWAGPGANVLTF
TRBD1	TRBV29-1	TRBJ2-7	few	13	TGCAGCGCCCAGGGGGCGAATGAATACGAGCAGTACTTC	CSAQGANEYEQYF
.	TRBV4-2	TRBJ2-7	few	16	TGTGCCAGCAGCCAAGACCAGGGGCGCGTCTCCTACGAGCAGTACTTC	CASSQDQGRVSYEQYF
TRBD2	TRBV28	TRBJ2-5	once	15	TGTGCCAGCAGTTTACCCCGGGGGGGCGGGGAGACCCAGTACTTC	CASSLPRGGGETQYF
TRBD2	TRBV28	TRBJ2-1	.	14	TGTGCCAGCAGTTTCTTCGCGGGAGAGGTTGAGCAGTTCTTC	CASSFFAGEVEQFF
TRBD2	TRBV20-1	TRBJ2-3	.	17	TGCAGTGCTAGGGGACAAGGGACTAGCGGGAGGATAAATACGCAGTATTTT	CSARGQGTSGRINTQYF
.	TRBV10-3	TRBJ1-3	few	13	TGTGCCATCAGTGGGGACTTCGGAAACACCATATATTTT	CAISGDFGNTIYF